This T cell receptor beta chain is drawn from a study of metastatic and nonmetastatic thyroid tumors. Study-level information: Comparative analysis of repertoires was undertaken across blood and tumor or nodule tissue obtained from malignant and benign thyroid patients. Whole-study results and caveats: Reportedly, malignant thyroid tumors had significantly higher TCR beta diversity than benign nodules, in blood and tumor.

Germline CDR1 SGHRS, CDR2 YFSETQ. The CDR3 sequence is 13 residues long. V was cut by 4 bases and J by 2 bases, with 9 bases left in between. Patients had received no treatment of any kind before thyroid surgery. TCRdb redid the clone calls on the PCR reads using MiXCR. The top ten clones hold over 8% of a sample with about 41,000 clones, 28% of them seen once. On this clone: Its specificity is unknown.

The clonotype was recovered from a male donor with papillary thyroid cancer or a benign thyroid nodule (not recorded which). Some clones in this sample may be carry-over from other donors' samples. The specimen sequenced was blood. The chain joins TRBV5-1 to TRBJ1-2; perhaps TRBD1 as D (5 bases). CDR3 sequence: CASSLTDNYGYTF. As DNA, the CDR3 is TGCGCCAGCAGCCTGACAGACAACTATGGCTACACCTTC.